This T cell receptor (beta chain) originates from a study of OX40 agonist ivuxolimab in advanced cancers. With V trimmed by 4 bases and J by 4 bases, 9 bases remained unmatched. The V gene's germline CDR1 is MGHRA and CDR2 YSYEKL. This CDR3 is 16 amino acids long. Assay used: immunoSEQ multiplex PCR; TCRdb lists only in-frame clones, some missing. The sample contains some 70,000 clones, about nine tenths of which appear only once. Comments on this clone: As yet, its antigen is unknown.

Overall study results and limits: In the expanded peripheral T cells, antigen specificity was never determined.

V gene TRBV4-1 combines with J gene TRBJ1-4, with TRBD1 matching 7 bases. Source: CD4+ or CD8+ T cells sorted from blood, taken in a trial of the OX40 agonist ivuxolimab. The TCR sequence derives from an adult with an advanced solid tumor such as melanoma, head and neck, liver or kidney cancer. The CDR3 DNA follows: TGCGCCAGCAGCCGATTTGAGGGACAGTTTAATGAAAAACTGTTTTTT. It encodes CASSRFEGQFNEKLFF.